Listed below are T cell receptor beta chains from one sample, sequenced in a study of blood T cell repertoires in COVID-19. Clones were read by immunoSEQ multiplex PCR, and TCRdb kept only the in-frame ones, dropping some. The data contain roughly 200,000 clones, 65% to 85% of them singletons. Specimen: peripheral blood. The receptors were sampled from a woman aged 25 to 39 with COVID-19, enrolled during active disease. CDR3s include the opening cysteine and the closing phenylalanine or tryptophan.

J gene: TRBJ2-7
V gene: TRBV19
CDR3 protein: CASGGRGQYEQYF

J gene: TRBJ2-6
V gene: TRBV18
CDR3 protein: CASSGQGARGANVLTF

J gene: TRBJ2-5
V gene: TRBV5-4
CDR3 protein: CASSFPSGGYQETQYF

J gene: TRBJ2-7
V gene: TRBV2
CDR3 protein: CASSEGLAGAGPSYEQYF

J gene: TRBJ1-5
V gene: TRBV2
CDR3 protein: CASSDRYLNQPQHF

J gene: TRBJ1-4
V gene: TRBV6-6
CDR3 protein: CASSLPGQGNEKLFF

J gene: TRBJ1-2
V gene: TRBV10-3
CDR3 protein: CAISDPGQGHGYTF

J gene: TRBJ1-6
V gene: TRBV27
CDR3 protein: CASIPSTGGNSPLHF

J gene: TRBJ2-7
V gene: TRBV6-1
CDR3 protein: CASSEMQNAGSSYEQYF

J gene: TRBJ2-1
V gene: TRBV27
CDR3 protein: CASSFETGANNEQFF